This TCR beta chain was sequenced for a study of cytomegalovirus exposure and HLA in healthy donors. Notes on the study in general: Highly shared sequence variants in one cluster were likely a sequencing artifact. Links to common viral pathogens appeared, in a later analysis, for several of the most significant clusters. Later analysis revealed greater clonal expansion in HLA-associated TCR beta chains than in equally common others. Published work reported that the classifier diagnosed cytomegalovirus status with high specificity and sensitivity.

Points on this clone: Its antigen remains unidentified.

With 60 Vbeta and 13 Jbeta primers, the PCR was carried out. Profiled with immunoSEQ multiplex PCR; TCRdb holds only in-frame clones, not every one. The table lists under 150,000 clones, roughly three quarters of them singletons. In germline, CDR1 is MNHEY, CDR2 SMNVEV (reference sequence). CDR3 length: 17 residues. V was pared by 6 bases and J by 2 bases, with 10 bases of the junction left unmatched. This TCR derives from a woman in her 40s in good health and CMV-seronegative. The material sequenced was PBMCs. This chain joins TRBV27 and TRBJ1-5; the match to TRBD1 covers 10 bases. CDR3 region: CASSITAGTGGNQPQHF. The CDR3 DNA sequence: TGTGCCAGCAGCATAACTGCGGGGACAGGGGGCAATCAGCCCCAGCATTTT.